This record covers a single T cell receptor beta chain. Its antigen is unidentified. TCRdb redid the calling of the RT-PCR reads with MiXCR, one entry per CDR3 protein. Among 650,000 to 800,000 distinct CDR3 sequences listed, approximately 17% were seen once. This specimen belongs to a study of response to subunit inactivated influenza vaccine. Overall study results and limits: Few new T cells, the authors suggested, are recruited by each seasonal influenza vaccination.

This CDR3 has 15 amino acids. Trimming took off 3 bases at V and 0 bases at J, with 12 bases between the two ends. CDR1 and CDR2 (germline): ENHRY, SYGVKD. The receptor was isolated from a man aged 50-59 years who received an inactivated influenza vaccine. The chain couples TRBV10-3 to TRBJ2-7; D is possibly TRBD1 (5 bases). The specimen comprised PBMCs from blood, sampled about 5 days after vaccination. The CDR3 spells CAISDPTEISYEQYF. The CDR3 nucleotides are TGTGCCATCAGTGACCCGACAGAGATCTCCTACGAGCAGTACTTC.